The rows below give T cell receptor beta chains drawn from one sample of a study of cytomegalovirus exposure and HLA in healthy donors. The table came from immunoSEQ multiplex PCR; TCRdb's copy has only in-frame clones and leaves some out. Found here are 130,000 to 150,000 clones, roughly four fifths of them singletons; the top ten hold about 1.5%. What was sequenced was PBMCs. All receptors come from a woman younger than 45 in good health and CMV-seronegative. Both conserved end residues are part of each CDR3. Each record gives: D gene, J gene, clone size, V gene, CDR3 DNA, CDR3 protein. The D gene is left open where the match is weak. A row's size may be missing; if present it is once, few, many or a size class.

-	TRBJ2-1	-	TRBV10-1	TGCGCCAGCAGTTTCGACACCAGAAATGAGCAGTTCTTC	CASSFDTRNEQFF
TRBD1	TRBJ1-2	-	TRBV6-1	TGTGCCAGCAAGGAAGGGACAGTTCACACCTTC	CASKEGTVHTF
-	TRBJ2-1	-	TRBV28	TGTGCCAGCAGTTTAATCATGCAGGGGAATGAGCAGTTCTTC	CASSLIMQGNEQFF
-	TRBJ2-3	-	TRBV7-9	TGTGCCAGCAGCTGGGGAGGTTTTACAGATACGCAGTATTTT	CASSWGGFTDTQYF
TRBD1	TRBJ2-2	few	TRBV2	TGTGCCAGCAACAAGGGACAGGGGGTTTACACCGGGGAGCTGTTTTTT	CASNKGQGVYTGELFF
-	TRBJ1-1	-	TRBV18	TGTGCCAGCTCACCACAGGGTAGAGGGTACACTGAAGCTTTCTTT	CASSPQGRGYTEAFF
-	TRBJ1-1	-	TRBV21-1	TGTGCCAGCAGCAATGGGGGGGGCTCTGAAGCTTTCTTT	CASSNGGGSEAFF
-	TRBJ2-2	once	TRBV5-4	TGTGCCAGCAGCCCCGGGACAACGAACACCGGGGAGCTGTTTTTT	CASSPGTTNTGELFF
TRBD1	TRBJ1-1	-	TRBV7-3	TGTGCCAGCAGCCTACAGGGGATGAACACTGAAGCTTTCTTT	CASSLQGMNTEAFF
-	TRBJ2-2	-	TRBV5-1	TGCGCCAGCAGCTCAGTCGCGGGGGCGACCGGGGAGCTGTTTTTT	CASSSVAGATGELFF
-	TRBJ1-1	-	TRBV7-6	TGTGCCAGCAGTCGAGATCTGAACACTGAAGCTTTCTTT	CASSRDLNTEAFF
-	TRBJ1-1	-	TRBV6-1	TGTGCCAGCAGACGGGGCGGGGACACTGAAGCTTTCTTT	CASRRGGDTEAFF
TRBD1	TRBJ1-2	-	TRBV7-2	TGTGCCAGCAGCCTAGCCCGCCGGACAGGGTTTAATGGCTACACCTTC	CASSLARRTGFNGYTF
-	TRBJ2-1	-	TRBV5-1	TGCGCCAGCAGCGGGTTTTGGCGGGGGCGCTTGGTAGCTGAGCAGTTCTTC	CASSGFWRGRLVAEQFF
-	TRBJ1-1	once	TRBV18	TGTGCCAGCTCACCAGTGGAGACTGAAGCTTTCTTT	CASSPVETEAFF
-	TRBJ2-7	-	TRBV21-1	TGTGCCAGCAGCAAAGGGCGGGGGCGTAGGGAGCAGTACTTC	CASSKGRGRREQYF
-	TRBJ1-1	-	TRBV9	TGTGCCAGCAGCCCGGGACAACCGAACACTGAAGCTTTCTTT	CASSPGQPNTEAFF
-	TRBJ1-3	-	TRBV11-3	TGTGCCAGCAGCTTACACTCTGGAAACACCATATATTTT	CASSLHSGNTIYF
-	TRBJ2-5	-	TRBV7-2	TGTGCCAGCAGCTTAGGTCTCCTCGAAGAGACCCAGTACTTC	CASSLGLLEETQYF
TRBD1	TRBJ2-7	once	TRBV5-5	TGTGCCAGCAGCTTAAGTCTGGGACAGTACGAGCAGTACTTC	CASSLSLGQYEQYF
TRBD2	TRBJ2-1	few	TRBV11-2	TGTGCCAGCAGGGAGACTAGCGGGGGGGCCTTCCGTAGGTACAATGAGCAGTTCTTC	CASRETSGGAFRRYNEQFF
-	TRBJ1-4	-	TRBV6-1	TGTGCCAGCAGCGCCGATAGAAAACTGTTTTTT	CASSADRKLFF
-	TRBJ1-1	-	TRBV7-2	TGTGCCAGCAGCCGGACAGCAGTGAACACTGAAGCTTTCTTT	CASSRTAVNTEAFF
-	TRBJ1-5	-	TRBV28	TGTGCCAGCCCCCACAAGGGGAATCAGCCCCAGCATTTT	CASPHKGNQPQHF
-	TRBJ1-1	-	TRBV29-1	TGCAGCGGTGGACAGTTGAACACTGAAGCTTTCTTT	CSGGQLNTEAFF
-	TRBJ1-1	-	TRBV7-2	TGTGCCAGCAGTGTAGCGAACACTGAAGCTTTCTTT	CASSVANTEAFF
TRBD2	TRBJ2-5	-	TRBV7-8	TGTGCCAGCAGCTTAGCGAGCGGGGGGTCATTGGTAGAGACCCAGTACTTC	CASSLASGGSLVETQYF
-	TRBJ1-5	-	TRBV19	TGTGCCAGTAGTAACAGGGCACAGCCCCAGCATTTT	CASSNRAQPQHF
-	TRBJ2-1	-	TRBV5-6	TGTGCCAGCAGCGCCCCGGGCGGGCGGTGGGGAAATGAGCAGTTCTTC	CASSAPGGRWGNEQFF
-	TRBJ2-1	-	TRBV6-1	TGTGCCAGCAGCCCTATTACCTACAATGAGCAGTTCTTC	CASSPITYNEQFF
TRBD2	TRBJ2-1	-	TRBV9	TGTGCCAGCAGCGACGGGACTAGCGGGGACAATGAGCAGTTCTTC	CASSDGTSGDNEQFF